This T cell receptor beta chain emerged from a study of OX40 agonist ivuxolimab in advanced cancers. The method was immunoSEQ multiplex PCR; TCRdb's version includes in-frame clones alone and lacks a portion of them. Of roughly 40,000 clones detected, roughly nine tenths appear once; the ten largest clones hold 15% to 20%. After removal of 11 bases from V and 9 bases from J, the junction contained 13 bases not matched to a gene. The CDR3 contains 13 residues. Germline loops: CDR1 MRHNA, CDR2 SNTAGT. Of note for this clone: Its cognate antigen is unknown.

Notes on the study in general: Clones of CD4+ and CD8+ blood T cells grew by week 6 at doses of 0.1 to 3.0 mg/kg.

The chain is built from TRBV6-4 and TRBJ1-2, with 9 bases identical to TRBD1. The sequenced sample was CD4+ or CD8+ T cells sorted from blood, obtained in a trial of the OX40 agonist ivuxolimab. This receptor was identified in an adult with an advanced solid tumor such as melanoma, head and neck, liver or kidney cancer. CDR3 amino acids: CAGRGQGLGSYTF. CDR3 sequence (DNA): TGTGCCGGTCGGGGACAGGGTTTAGGGAGCTACACCTTC.